The next 13 T cell receptor beta chains were all read from a single sample in a study of healthy donors' naive CD4 and CD8 T cells. A linear amplification protocol produced the TCR libraries from roughly 0.5 ug of total RNA. In TCRdb, the reads were re-called with MiXCR into one record per CDR3 protein. The data hold roughly 200,000 distinct CDR3 sequences, with over 60% observed a single time. The material sequenced was naive CD4+ and CD8+ T cells sorted from blood, pooled from several donors. These receptors originate from a pool of human donors in good health; the sample pools cells from several healthy donors.

The chain recombines TRBV29-1 with TRBJ1-5; D is uncertain. Trimming took off 5 bases at V and 0 bases at J, with 8 bases between the two ends. The CDR3 totals 13 residues. Germline V gene data show CDR1 as SQVTM and CDR2 as ANQGSEA. This CDR3 reads CSVQSDSNQPQHF. DNA for the CDR3: TGCAGCGTTCAGAGTGATAGCAATCAGCCCCAGCATTTT.

This clonotype has just a few counts. V is TRBV24-1 and J is TRBJ2-1, with a possible D match to TRBD2 (6 bases). The CDR3 sequence is 15 residues long. V dropped 7 bases and J dropped 8 bases, with 20 bases sitting between them. Germline V gives CDR1 KGHDR, CDR2 SFDVKD. CDR3 region: CATSLGDSLIHEQFF. CDR3 nucleotide sequence: TGTGCCACCAGCCTCGGGGACTCACTAATCCATGAGCAGTTCTTC.

The J gene is TRBJ1-1, the V gene TRBV29-1, with 7 bases lining up with TRBD1. Germline CDR1 is SQVTM and CDR2 is ANQGSEA. The junction had 11 bases not matched to a gene; V was cut back by 3 bases and J by 1 base. The CDR3 is 16 amino acids. DNA for the CDR3: TGCAGCGTTGACGAACGACAGGGAGGTTCGAACACTGAAGCTTTCTTT. The encoded protein is CSVDERQGGSNTEAFF.

The chain is built from TRBV29-1 and TRBJ2-7; D is possibly TRBD1 or TRBD2 (5 bases each). Per the germline V gene, CDR1 is SQVTM and CDR2 is ANQGSEA. This CDR3 is built from 13 residues. V was clipped by 4 bases and J by 3 bases, with 13 bases between them. The CDR3 DNA follows: TGCAGCGTTGCCGGGGCAGGAGTCTACGAGCAGTACTTC. Amino acid sequence: CSVAGAGVYEQYF.

The rearrangement uses TRBV30 and TRBJ1-5; D uncertain. The length of the CDR3 is 13 residues. Germline V CDR1 and CDR2: GTSNPN, SVGIG (reference sequence). V shed 2 bases and J shed 4 bases, with 9 bases lying between them. Here the CDR3 reads CAWSTDRNQPQHF. CDR3 nucleotides: TGTGCCTGGAGTACCGATCGGAATCAGCCCCAGCATTTT.

The chain carries TRBV2 and TRBJ1-6, with 10 bases that match TRBD1. V dropped 6 bases and J dropped 1; count of bases not matched to a gene: 0. Germline V gene sequence: CDR1 SNHLY, CDR2 FYNNEI. The CDR3 has 15 residues. CDR3 loop: CASRDRGSYNSPLHF. In DNA form, the CDR3 reads TGTGCCAGCAGGGACAGGGGGTCCTATAATTCACCCCTCCACTTT.

CDR3 loop: CSVEDGQGDWYEQYF. The DNA for the CDR3 is TGCAGCGTTGAAGATGGACAGGGGGATTGGTACGAGCAGTACTTC. The V and J genes are TRBV29-1 and TRBJ2-7, with 10 positions matching TRBD1. Germline CDR1 is SQVTM and CDR2 is ANQGSEA. This CDR3 comprises 15 residues. V lost 0 bases and J lost 4; bases outside the gene matches: 6.

The J gene is TRBJ2-1, the V gene TRBV4-2; D remains unclear. Trimming pared 1 base from V and 4 bases from J, leaving 14 bases between. This CDR3 contains 16 residues. From germline, CDR1 is LGHNA and CDR2 YNFKEQ. The chain's CDR3 is CASSQGFLTPYNEQFF. DNA for the CDR3: TGTGCCAGCAGCCAAGGATTTCTGACACCATACAATGAGCAGTTCTTC.

The chain uses TRBV29-1 and TRBJ2-7; 9 nucleotides agree with TRBD1. With V trimmed by 5 bases and J by 4 bases, 3 bases remained unmatched. The germline V gene encodes CDR1 SQVTM and CDR2 ANQGSEA. The CDR3 is 12 amino acids. The CDR3 region is CSVTQGAYEQYF. In DNA form, the CDR3 reads TGCAGCGTTACACAGGGGGCTTACGAGCAGTACTTC.

This chain uses TRBV27 with TRBJ2-7, with 10 bases aligning to TRBD2. After removal of 4 bases from V and 6 bases from J, the junction contained 6 bases not matched to a gene. The CDR3 is 14 amino acids. In germline, CDR1 is MNHEY, CDR2 SMNVEV (reference sequence). The CDR3 here is CASSSEVAGGEQYF. DNA for the CDR3: TGTGCCAGCAGTTCGGAGGTAGCGGGGGGCGAGCAGTACTTC.

The V gene is TRBV29-1, the J gene TRBJ2-3; 8 bases match TRBD1. This CDR3 region has 14 residues. Germline trimming cut 7 bases from V and 5 bases from J; bases unmatched to any gene: 11. Germline V gene sequence: CDR1 SQVTM, CDR2 ANQGSEA. The CDR3 region is CSGRTGQARDTQYF. The DNA for the CDR3 is TGCAGCGGCCGAACGGGACAGGCAAGAGATACGCAGTATTTT.

The chain links TRBV27 to TRBJ1-2; tentative D call: TRBD1 (6 bases). Trimming stripped 3 bases from V and 6 bases from J, with 11 bases between. CDR1 is MNHEY and CDR2 is SMNVEV in the germline V gene (reference sequence). This CDR3 spans 13 amino acids. This chain's CDR3 is CASSLNREDGYTF. The CDR3 DNA reads as TGTGCCAGCAGTTTGAACAGGGAGGATGGCTACACCTTC.

Only one count was recorded for this clonotype. The rearrangement uses TRBV29-1 and TRBJ2-5; 7 positions agree with TRBD2. J gave up 5 bases and V 8 bases, and 5 bases lay outside the gene matches. In germline, CDR1 is SQVTM, CDR2 ANQGSEA. CDR3 length: 11 amino acids. CDR3 bases: TGCAGCACTAAGGGAGGGGAGACCCAGTACTTC. Translated, it gives CSTKGGETQYF.